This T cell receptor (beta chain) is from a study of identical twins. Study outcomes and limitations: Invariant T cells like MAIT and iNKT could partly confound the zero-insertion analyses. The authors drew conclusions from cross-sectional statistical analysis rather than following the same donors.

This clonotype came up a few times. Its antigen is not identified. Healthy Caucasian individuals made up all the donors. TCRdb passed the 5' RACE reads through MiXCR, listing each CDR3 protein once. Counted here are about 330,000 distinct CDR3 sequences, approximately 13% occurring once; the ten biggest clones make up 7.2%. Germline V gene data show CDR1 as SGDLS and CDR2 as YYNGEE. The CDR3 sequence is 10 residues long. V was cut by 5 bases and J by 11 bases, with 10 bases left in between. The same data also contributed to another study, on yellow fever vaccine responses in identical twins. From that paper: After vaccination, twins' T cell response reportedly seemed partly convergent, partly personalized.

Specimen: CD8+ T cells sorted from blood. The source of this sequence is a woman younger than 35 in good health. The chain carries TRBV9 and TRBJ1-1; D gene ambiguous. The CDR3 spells CASSGSRAFF. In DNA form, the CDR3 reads TGTGCCAGCAGTGGGAGCAGGGCTTTCTTT. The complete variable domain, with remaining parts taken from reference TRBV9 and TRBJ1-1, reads DSGVTQTPKHLITATGQRVTLRCSPRSGDLSVYWYQQSLDQGLQFLIQYYNGEERAKGNILERFSAQQFPDLHSELNLSSLELGDSALYFCASSGSRAFFGQGTRLTVV.